Listed here are 10 T cell receptor beta chains from one sample, sequenced in a study of T cell responses to AZD1222 COVID-19 vaccine. Clones were sequenced by immunoSEQ multiplex PCR, and TCRdb holds only the in-frame ones, with some missing. This sample yields fewer than 150,000 clones, of which 70% to 85% are seen a single time; approximately 6.6% belongs to the top ten. The sample here was peripheral blood, taken on day 0 of AZD1222 vaccination. These TCRs come from an adult in good health.

CDR3 loop: CASIKAAGDNYGYTF. Written as DNA, the CDR3 is TGCGCCAGCATAAAGGCGGCAGGGGATAACTATGGCTACACCTTC. The V and J genes are TRBV4-3 and TRBJ1-2, with a tentative D call TRBD1 (6 bases). Trimming took 7 bases from V and 1 from J, leaving 16 bases between them. Germline CDR1 and CDR2: LGHNA and YSLEER. The CDR3 contains 15 residues.

This clone was seen only once. This rearrangement joins TRBV10-3 to TRBJ2-2; possibly TRBD1 for D (6 bases). CDR3 size: 15 residues. The V end lost 3 bases, the J end lost 0 bases, and 8 bases lay between the germline ends. The germline V gene has CDR1 ENHRY and CDR2 SYGVKD. The CDR3 loop is CAISDQGTNTGELFF. DNA of the CDR3: TGTGCCATCAGTGACCAGGGGACGAACACCGGGGAGCTGTTTTTT.

The chain links TRBV5-8 to TRBJ2-1, with TRBD1 matching 7 bases. The junction had 11 bases not matched to a gene; V was cut back by 4 bases and J by 4 bases. The CDR3 spans 16 residues. CDR1 and CDR2 (germline): SGHTS, YDEGEE. The CDR3 coding sequence is TGTGCCAGCAGCCAGATTCACAGGGGACCTTACAATGAGCAGTTCTTC. Translating gives CASSQIHRGPYNEQFF. Combining the CDR3 with reference TRBV5-8 and TRBJ2-1 gives the whole variable domain EAGVTQSPTHLIKTRGQQATLRCSPISGHTSVYWYQQALGLGLQFLLWYDEGEERNRGNFPPRFSGRQFPNYSSELNVNALELEDSALYLCASSQIHRGPYNEQFFGPGTRLTVL.

The chain uses TRBV6-2 or TRBV6-3 and TRBJ2-1; D is unresolved. The CDR3 has 14 residues. CDR1 and CDR2 from the germline V gene are MNHEY and SVGEGT. V lost 5 bases, J lost 0 bases, and 8 bases lay in between. CDR3 sequence: CASSPPSSYNEQFF. DNA of the CDR3: TGTGCCAGCAGTCCGCCATCCTCCTACAATGAGCAGTTCTTC.

This chain connects TRBV2 to TRBJ1-1, with a weak D call TRBD1 (5 bases). The CDR3 runs 13 residues. V lost 6 bases, J lost 3 bases, and 11 bases lay in between. CDR1 and CDR2 (germline): SNHLY, FYNNEI. The CDR3 loop is CASSVRADTEAFF. CDR3 sequence (DNA): TGTGCCAGCAGCGTCAGGGCAGACACTGAAGCTTTCTTT. Combining the CDR3 with reference TRBV2 and TRBJ1-1 gives the whole variable domain EPEVTQTPSHQVTQMGQEVILRCVPISNHLYFYWYRQILGQKVEFLVSFYNNEISEKSEIFDDQFSVERPDGSNFTLKIRSTKLEDSAMYFCASSVRADTEAFFGQGTRLTVV.

The gene calls are TRBV6-5 and TRBJ1-1, with TRBD1 identical over 11 bases. Trimming cost V 6 bases and J 10 bases; bases outside gene matches: 10. CDR1 is MNHEY, CDR2 SVGAGI, per germline. This CDR3 spans 14 amino acids. CDR3 loop: CASRGPGQGGSAFF. CDR3 sequence (DNA): TGTGCCAGCAGGGGACCGGGACAGGGGGGTTCAGCTTTCTTT.

The chain is built from TRBV27 and TRBJ1-5; 8 bases fit TRBD1. CDR1 and CDR2 from the germline V gene are MNHEY and SMNVEV (reference sequence). V lost 6 bases, J lost 7 bases, and 17 bases stayed unmatched. CDR3 length equals 17 residues. The CDR3 sequence is CASSSIGSRQGRQPQHF. The CDR3 DNA sequence: TGTGCCAGCAGCTCCATCGGCTCCCGACAGGGGAGACAGCCCCAGCATTTT.

The rearrangement uses TRBV11-2 and TRBJ2-2; D is possibly TRBD2 (5 bases). V was cut by 2 bases and J by 3 bases, with 13 bases left in between. CDR1 is SGHAT and CDR2 is FQNNGV in the germline V gene. This CDR3 is 16 amino acids long. This CDR3 is CASSLTARTDTGELFF. The CDR3 DNA sequence: TGTGCCAGCAGCTTAACGGCACGGACTGACACCGGGGAGCTGTTTTTT.

The chain employs TRBV18 and TRBJ1-6, with D tentatively TRBD1 (6 bases). This CDR3 contains 15 residues. From germline, CDR1 is KGHSH and CDR2 LQKENI. V gave up 0 bases and J gave up 7 bases, with 10 bases separating them. The CDR3 bases are TGTGCCAGCTCACCACCGGCACAGGGCAATTCACCCCTCCACTTT. It codes for CASSPPAQGNSPLHF.

This chain uses TRBV28 with TRBJ2-7; TRBD2 aligns across 14 bases. Germline values: CDR1 MDHEN, CDR2 SYDVKM. V lost 4 bases, J lost 1 base, and 6 bases stayed unmatched. The CDR3 has 17 amino acids. In DNA, the CDR3 is TGTGCCAGCAGTTCCGGGACTAGCGGGAGATTTTCCTACGAGCAGTACTTC. Translated, it gives CASSSGTSGRFSYEQYF.